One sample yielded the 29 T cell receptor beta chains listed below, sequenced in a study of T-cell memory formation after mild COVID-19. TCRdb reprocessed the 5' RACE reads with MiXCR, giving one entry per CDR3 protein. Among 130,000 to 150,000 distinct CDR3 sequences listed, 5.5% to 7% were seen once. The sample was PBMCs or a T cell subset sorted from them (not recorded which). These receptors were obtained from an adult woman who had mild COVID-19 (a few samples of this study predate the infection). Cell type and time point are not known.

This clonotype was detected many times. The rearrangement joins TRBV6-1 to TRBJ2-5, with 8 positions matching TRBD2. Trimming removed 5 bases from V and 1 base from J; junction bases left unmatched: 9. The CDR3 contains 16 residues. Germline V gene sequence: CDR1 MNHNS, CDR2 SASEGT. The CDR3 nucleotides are TGTGCCAGCAGTTCCCGGGAGGGCGGGGGCCAAGAGACCCAGTACTTC. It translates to CASSSREGGGQETQYF.

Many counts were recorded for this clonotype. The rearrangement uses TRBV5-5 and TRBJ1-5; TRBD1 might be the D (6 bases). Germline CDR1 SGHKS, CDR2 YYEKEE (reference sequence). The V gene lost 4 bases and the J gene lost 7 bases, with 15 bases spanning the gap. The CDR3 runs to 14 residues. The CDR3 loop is CASSDSTGTQPQHF. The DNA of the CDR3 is TGTGCCAGCAGCGATTCTACAGGGACCCAGCCCCAGCATTTT.

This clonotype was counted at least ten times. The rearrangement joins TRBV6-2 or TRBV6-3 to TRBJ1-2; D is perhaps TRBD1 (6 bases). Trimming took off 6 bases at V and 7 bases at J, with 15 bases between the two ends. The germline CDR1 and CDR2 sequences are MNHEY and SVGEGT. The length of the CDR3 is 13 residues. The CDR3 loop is CASSLTGNSGYTF. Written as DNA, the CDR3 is TGTGCCAGCAGCCTTACAGGGAATAGTGGCTACACCTTC.

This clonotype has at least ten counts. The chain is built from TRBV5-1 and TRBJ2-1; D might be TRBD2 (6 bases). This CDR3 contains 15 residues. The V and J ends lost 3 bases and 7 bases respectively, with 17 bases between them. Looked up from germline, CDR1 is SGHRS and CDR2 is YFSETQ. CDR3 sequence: CASSSKAGPRNEQFF. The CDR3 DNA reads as TGCGCCAGCAGCTCAAAAGCGGGTCCGAGGAATGAGCAGTTCTTC.

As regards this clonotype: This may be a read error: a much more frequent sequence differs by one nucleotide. CDR3 loop: CASVIAGVVEQYF. The CDR3 DNA is TGTGCCAGCGTAATAGCGGGAGTGGTGGAGCAGTACTTC. V gene TRBV2 combines with J gene TRBJ2-7; 9 bases are shared with TRBD2. Germline V gene data show CDR1 as SNHLY and CDR2 as FYNNEI. The CDR3 runs 13 residues. V lost 8 bases, J lost 7 bases, and 9 bases stayed unmatched.

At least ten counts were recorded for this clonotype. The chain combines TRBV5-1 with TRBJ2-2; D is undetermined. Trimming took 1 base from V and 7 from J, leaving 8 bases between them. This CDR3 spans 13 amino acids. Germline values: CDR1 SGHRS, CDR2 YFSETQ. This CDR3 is CASSLRAVGELFF. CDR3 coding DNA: TGCGCCAGCAGCTTGAGGGCCGTCGGGGAGCTGTTTTTT.

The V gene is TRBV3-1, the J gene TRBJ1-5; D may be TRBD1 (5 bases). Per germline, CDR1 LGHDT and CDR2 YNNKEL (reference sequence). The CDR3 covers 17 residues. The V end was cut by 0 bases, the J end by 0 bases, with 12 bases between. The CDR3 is CASSQEGPFLSNQPQHF. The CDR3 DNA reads TGTGCCAGCAGCCAAGAGGGGCCGTTCCTTAGCAATCAGCCCCAGCATTTT. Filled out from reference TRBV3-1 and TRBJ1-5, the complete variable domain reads DTAVSQTPKYLVTQMGNDKSIKCEQNLGHDTMYWYKQDSKKFLKIMFSYNNKELIINETVPNRFSPKSPDKAHLNLHINSLELGDSAVYFCASSQEGPFLSNQPQHFGDGTRLSIL.

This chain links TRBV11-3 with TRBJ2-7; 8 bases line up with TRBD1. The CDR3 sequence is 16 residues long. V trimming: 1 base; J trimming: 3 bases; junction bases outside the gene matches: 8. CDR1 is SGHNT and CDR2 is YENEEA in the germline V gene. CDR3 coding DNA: TGTGCCAGCAGCTTAGGAATGGGACAGGCGAACTACGAGCAGTACTTC. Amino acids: CASSLGMGQANYEQYF.

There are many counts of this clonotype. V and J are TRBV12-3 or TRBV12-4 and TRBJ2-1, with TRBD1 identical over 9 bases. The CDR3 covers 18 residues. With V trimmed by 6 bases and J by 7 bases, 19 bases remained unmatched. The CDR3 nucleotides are TGTGCCAGCAGCCCCGGAACCACGACAGGGGGTTACAGAAATGAGCAGTTCTTC. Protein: CASSPGTTTGGYRNEQFF.

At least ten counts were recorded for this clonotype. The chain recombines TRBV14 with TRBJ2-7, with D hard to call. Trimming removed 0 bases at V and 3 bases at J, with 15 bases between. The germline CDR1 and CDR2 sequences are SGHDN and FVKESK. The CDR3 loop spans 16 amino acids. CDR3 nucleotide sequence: TGTGCCAGCAGCCAAGATTATAGACACCAATGCTACGAGCAGTACTTC. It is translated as CASSQDYRHQCYEQYF.

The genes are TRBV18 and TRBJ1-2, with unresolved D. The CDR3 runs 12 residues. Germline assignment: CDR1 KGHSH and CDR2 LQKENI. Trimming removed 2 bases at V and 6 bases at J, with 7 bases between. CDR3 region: CASSPIEDGYTF. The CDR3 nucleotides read TGTGCCAGCTCACCAATAGAGGATGGCTACACCTTC.

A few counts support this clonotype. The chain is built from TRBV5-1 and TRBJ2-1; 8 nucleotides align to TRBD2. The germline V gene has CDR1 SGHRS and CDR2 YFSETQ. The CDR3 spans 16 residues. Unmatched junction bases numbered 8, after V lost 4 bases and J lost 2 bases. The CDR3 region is CASSAGGDLTYNEQFF. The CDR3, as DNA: TGCGCCAGCAGCGCGGGGGGAGACCTTACCTACAATGAGCAGTTCTTC. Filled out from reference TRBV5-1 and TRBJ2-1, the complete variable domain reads KAGVTQTPRYLIKTRGQQVTLSCSPISGHRSVSWYQQTPGQGLQFLFEYFSETQRNKGNFPGRFSGRQFSNSRSEMNVSTLELGDSALYLCASSAGGDLTYNEQFFGPGTRLTVL.

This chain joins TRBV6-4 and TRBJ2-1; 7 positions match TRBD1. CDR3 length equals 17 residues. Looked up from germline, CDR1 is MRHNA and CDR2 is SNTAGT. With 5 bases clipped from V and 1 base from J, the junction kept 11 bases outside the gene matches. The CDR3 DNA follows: TGTGCCAGCAGTCCACGTCCCGGGACAGCGTCCTACAATGAGCAGTTCTTC. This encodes CASSPRPGTASYNEQFF.

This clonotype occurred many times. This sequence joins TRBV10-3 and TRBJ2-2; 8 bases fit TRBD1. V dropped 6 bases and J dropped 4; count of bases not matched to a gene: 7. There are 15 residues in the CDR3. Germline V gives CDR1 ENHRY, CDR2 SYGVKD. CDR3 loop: CAIRAGQGGTGELFF. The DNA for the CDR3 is TGTGCCATCAGGGCCGGACAGGGAGGCACCGGGGAGCTGTTTTTT.

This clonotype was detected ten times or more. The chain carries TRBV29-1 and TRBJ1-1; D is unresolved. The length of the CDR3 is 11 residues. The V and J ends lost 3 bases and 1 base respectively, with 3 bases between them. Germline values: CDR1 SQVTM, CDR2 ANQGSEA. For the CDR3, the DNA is TGCAGCGTTGATAGGAACACTGAAGCTTTCTTT. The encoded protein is CSVDRNTEAFF.

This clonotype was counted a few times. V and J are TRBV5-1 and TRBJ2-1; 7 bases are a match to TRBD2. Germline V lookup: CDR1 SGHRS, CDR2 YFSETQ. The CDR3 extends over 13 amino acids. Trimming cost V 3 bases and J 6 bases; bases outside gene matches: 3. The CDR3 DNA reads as TGCGCCAGCAGCTCTGGCGGGGGCAATGAGCAGTTCTTC. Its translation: CASSSGGGNEQFF.

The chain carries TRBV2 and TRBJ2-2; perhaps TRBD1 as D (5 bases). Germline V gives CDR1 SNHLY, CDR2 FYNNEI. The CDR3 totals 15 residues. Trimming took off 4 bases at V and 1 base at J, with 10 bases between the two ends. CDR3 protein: CASSGDSGNTGELFF. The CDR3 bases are TGTGCCAGCAGTGGCGACAGTGGGAACACCGGGGAGCTGTTTTTT.

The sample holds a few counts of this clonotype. The CDR3 reads CASRQTFLNTEAFF. The CDR3 nucleotides are TGTGCCAGCAGACAGACATTCCTGAACACTGAAGCTTTCTTT. The V gene is TRBV6-4, the J gene TRBJ1-1; no clear D. This CDR3 contains 14 residues. V was trimmed by 6 bases and J by 0 bases, leaving 11 bases between them. CDR1 and CDR2 (germline): MRHNA, SNTAGT.

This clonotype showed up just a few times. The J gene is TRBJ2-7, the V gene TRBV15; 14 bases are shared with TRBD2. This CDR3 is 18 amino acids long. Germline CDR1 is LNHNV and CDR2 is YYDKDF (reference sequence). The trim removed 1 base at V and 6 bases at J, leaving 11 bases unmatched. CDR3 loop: CATSRALRLAGGPLEQYF. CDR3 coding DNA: TGTGCCACCAGCAGAGCTTTGCGACTAGCGGGAGGGCCGCTCGAGCAGTACTTC.

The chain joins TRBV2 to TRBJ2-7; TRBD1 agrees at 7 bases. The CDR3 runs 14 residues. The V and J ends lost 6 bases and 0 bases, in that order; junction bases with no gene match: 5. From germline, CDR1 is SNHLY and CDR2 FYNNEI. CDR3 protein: CASRGDRISYEQYF. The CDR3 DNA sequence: TGTGCCAGCAGGGGGGACAGAATCTCCTACGAGCAGTACTTC.

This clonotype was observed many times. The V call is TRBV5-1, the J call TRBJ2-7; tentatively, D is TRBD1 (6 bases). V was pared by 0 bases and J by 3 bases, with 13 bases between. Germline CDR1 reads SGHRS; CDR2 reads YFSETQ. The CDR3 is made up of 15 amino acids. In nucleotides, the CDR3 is TGCGCCAGCAGCTTGGTTGGCAGGGGTGACTACGAGCAGTACTTC. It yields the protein CASSLVGRGDYEQYF. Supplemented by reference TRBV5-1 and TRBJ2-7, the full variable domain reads KAGVTQTPRYLIKTRGQQVTLSCSPISGHRSVSWYQQTPGQGLQFLFEYFSETQRNKGNFPGRFSGRQFSNSRSEMNVSTLELGDSALYLCASSLVGRGDYEQYFGPGTRLTVT.

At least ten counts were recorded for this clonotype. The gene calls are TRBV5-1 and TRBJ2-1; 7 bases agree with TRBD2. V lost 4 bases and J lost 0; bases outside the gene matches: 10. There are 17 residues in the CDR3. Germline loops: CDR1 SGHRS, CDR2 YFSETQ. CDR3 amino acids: CASSPAGTTSSYNEQFF. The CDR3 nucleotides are TGCGCCAGCAGCCCCGCCGGGACTACCAGCTCCTACAATGAGCAGTTCTTC.

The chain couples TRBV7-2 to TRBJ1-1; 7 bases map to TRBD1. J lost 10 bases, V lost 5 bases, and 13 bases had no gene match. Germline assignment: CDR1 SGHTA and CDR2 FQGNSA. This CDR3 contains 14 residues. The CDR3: CASSMDLGGGGAFF. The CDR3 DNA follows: TGTGCCAGCAGCATGGACTTGGGAGGGGGCGGAGCTTTCTTT.

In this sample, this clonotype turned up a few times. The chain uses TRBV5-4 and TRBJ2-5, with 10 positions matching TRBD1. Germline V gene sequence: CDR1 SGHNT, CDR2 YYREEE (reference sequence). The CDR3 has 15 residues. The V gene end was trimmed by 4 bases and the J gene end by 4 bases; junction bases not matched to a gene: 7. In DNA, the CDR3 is TGTGCCAGCAGCGTAACCGGGACAGGGGTAGAGACCCAGTACTTC. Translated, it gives CASSVTGTGVETQYF. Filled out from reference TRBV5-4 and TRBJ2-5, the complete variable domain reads ETGVTQSPTHLIKTRGQQVTLRCSSQSGHNTVSWYQQALGQGPQFIFQYYREEENGRGNFPPRFSGLQFPNYSSELNVNALELDDSALYLCASSVTGTGVETQYFGPGTRLLVL.

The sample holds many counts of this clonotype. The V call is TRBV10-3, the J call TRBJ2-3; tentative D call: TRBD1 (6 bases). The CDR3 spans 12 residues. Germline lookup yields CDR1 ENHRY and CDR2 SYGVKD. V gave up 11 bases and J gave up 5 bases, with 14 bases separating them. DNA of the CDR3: TGTGCCGCCAGGGGTGGAGAAGATACGCAGTATTTT. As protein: CAARGGEDTQYF.

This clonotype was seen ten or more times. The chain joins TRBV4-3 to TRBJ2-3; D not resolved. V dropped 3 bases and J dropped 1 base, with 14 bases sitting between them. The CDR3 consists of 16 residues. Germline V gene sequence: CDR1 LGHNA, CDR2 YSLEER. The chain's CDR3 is CASSQYSIGGTDTQYF. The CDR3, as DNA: TGCGCCAGCAGCCAGTACTCGATTGGGGGCACAGATACGCAGTATTTT.

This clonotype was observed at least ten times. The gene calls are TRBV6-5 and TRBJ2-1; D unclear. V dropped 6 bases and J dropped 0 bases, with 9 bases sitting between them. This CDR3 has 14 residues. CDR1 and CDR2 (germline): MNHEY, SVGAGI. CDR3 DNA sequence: TGTGCCAGCAGCGTAGATAGCTCCTACAATGAGCAGTTCTTC. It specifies CASSVDSSYNEQFF.

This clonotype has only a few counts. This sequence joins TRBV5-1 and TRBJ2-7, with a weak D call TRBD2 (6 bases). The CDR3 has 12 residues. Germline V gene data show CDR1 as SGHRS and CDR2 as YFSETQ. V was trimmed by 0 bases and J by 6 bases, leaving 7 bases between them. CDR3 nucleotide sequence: TGCGCCAGCAGCTTGGGGGGAGGCGAGCAGTACTTC. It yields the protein CASSLGGGEQYF.

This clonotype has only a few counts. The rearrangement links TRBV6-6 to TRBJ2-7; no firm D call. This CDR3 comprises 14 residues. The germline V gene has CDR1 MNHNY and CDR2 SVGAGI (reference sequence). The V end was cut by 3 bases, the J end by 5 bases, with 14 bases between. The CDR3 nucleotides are TGTGCCAGCAGTTATGAAGGAATCCTCGACGAGCAGTACTTC. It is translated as CASSYEGILDEQYF.